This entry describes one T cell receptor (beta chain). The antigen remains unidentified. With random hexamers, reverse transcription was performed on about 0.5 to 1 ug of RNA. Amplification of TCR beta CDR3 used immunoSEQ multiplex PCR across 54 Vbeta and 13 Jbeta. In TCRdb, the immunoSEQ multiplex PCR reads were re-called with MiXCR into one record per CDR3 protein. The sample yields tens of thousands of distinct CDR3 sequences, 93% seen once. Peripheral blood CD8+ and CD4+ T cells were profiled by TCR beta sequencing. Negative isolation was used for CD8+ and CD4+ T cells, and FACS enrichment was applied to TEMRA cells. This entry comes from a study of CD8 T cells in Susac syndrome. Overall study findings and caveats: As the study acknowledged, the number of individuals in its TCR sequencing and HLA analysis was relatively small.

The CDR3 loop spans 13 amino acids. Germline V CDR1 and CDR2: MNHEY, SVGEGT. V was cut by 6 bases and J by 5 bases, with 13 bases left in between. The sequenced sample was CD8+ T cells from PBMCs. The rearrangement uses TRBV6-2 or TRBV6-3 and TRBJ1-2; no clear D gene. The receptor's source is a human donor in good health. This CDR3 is CASSLGSAYGYTF. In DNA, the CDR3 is TGTGCCAGCAGCCTCGGGTCGGCTTATGGCTACACCTTC.